What follows are 15 T cell receptor beta chains derived from one specimen sequenced in a study of graft-versus-host responses after intestinal transplantation. Generated by immunoSEQ multiplex PCR, the TCRdb table keeps only in-frame clones and is missing some. The repertoire holds about 71,000 clones, roughly 94% seen once, with over 0.4% in the top ten. No cognate antigen is known for these TCRs. The material sequenced was unstimulated CD8+ T cells sorted from spleen or lymph node cells, taken before intestinal transplant. These receptors all stem from a human donor who received an intestinal transplant.

This chain links TRBV5-1 with TRBJ2-7; 8 bases fit TRBD1. The CDR3 spans 14 residues. V was pared by 0 bases and J by 3 bases, with 2 bases of the junction left unmatched. Germline CDR1 reads SGHRS; CDR2 reads YFSETQ. The CDR3 DNA is TGCGCCAGCAGCTTGGACAGGGGGATCTACGAGCAGTACTTC. This translates into CASSLDRGIYEQYF. Variable domain in full (rest from reference TRBV5-1 and TRBJ2-7): KAGVTQTPRYLIKTRGQQVTLSCSPISGHRSVSWYQQTPGQGLQFLFEYFSETQRNKGNFPGRFSGRQFSNSRSEMNVSTLELGDSALYLCASSLDRGIYEQYFGPGTRLTVT.

The V gene is TRBV28, the J gene TRBJ2-1; D is uncertain. CDR1 and CDR2 (germline): MDHEN, SYDVKM. The germline V and J ends were trimmed by 3 bases and 3 bases, with 9 bases remaining between them. The CDR3 consists of 14 residues. The CDR3 nucleotides are TGTGCCAGCAGTTTCTTGCGGATCTACAATGAGCAGTTCTTC. Encoded protein: CASSFLRIYNEQFF.

This chain joins TRBV27 and TRBJ2-3, with D possibly being TRBD2 (6 bases). Trimming cost V 5 bases and J 3 bases, with 9 bases left between them. This CDR3 is built from 13 residues. The germline V gene has CDR1 MNHEY and CDR2 SMNVEV (reference sequence). The DNA for the CDR3 is TGTGCCAGCAGTCGAAGCGGGACAGATACGCAGTATTTT. This translates into CASSRSGTDTQYF.

The CDR3, as DNA: TGTGCCACCAGCCCGACTAGCGGGAGTTACGAGCAGTACTTC. This codes for CATSPTSGSYEQYF. J is TRBJ2-7 and V is TRBV15; 12 bases are shared with TRBD2. This CDR3 comprises 14 residues. The trim removed 5 bases at V and 4 bases at J, leaving 3 bases unmatched. From germline, CDR1 is LNHNV and CDR2 YYDKDF (reference sequence).

CDR3 in amino acids: CAISSIAGIPNEQFF. The CDR3 DNA reads as TGTGCCATCAGTTCCATAGCGGGTATCCCTAATGAGCAGTTCTTC. The rearrangement uses TRBV10-3 and TRBJ2-1; 7 nucleotides align to TRBD2. Germline values: CDR1 ENHRY, CDR2 SYGVKD. V trimming: 5 bases; J trimming: 7 bases; junction bases outside the gene matches: 11. The CDR3 extends over 15 amino acids.

V and J are TRBV27 and TRBJ1-2; TRBD1 agrees at 7 bases. J gave up 8 bases and V 3 bases, and 6 bases lay outside the gene matches. Germline V CDR1 and CDR2: MNHEY, SMNVEV (reference sequence). The CDR3 runs to 13 residues. The CDR3 nucleotides are TGTGCCAGCAGTTTCTACAGGGGTGGCGGCTACACCTTC. It encodes CASSFYRGGGYTF.

This chain links TRBV30 with TRBJ1-5; 9 bases agree with TRBD1. Trimming removed 0 bases from V and 6 bases from J; junction bases left unmatched: 3. The V gene's germline CDR1 is GTSNPN and CDR2 SVGIG (reference sequence). The CDR3 runs 14 residues. The DNA of the CDR3 is TGTGCCTGGAGTGTAGGGACAGGGCGTCAGCCCCAGCATTTT. This translates into CAWSVGTGRQPQHF.

The J gene is TRBJ2-7, the V gene TRBV27; 7 bases match TRBD1. Germline values: CDR1 MNHEY, CDR2 SMNVEV (reference sequence). Trimming cost V 2 bases and J 3 bases; bases outside gene matches: 1. The CDR3 runs to 13 residues. Written as DNA, the CDR3 is TGTGCCAGCAGTTTAGCAGGGGGCTACGAGCAGTACTTC. Encoded protein: CASSLAGGYEQYF.

The gene calls are TRBV19 and TRBJ2-2; D gene uncertain. Germline-derived CDR1 and CDR2 are LNHDA and SQIVND (reference sequence). The CDR3 totals 17 residues. Trimming took 4 bases from V and 1 from J, leaving 16 bases between them. The CDR3 DNA reads as TGTGCCAGTAGTACGCGAAAAACCGATGTGAACACCGGGGAGCTGTTTTTT. Translated, it gives CASSTRKTDVNTGELFF.

The chain is built from TRBV14 and TRBJ2-1; TRBD2 matches 8 bases. There are 14 residues in the CDR3. Looked up from germline, CDR1 is SGHDN and CDR2 is FVKESK. The J segment lost 7 bases and the V segment lost 4 bases, leaving 6 bases of the junction unmatched. CDR3 DNA sequence: TGTGCCAGCAGCCCTACCGGGACTAGGAATGAGCAGTTCTTC. This gives the protein CASSPTGTRNEQFF.

A single count supports this clone. The sample carries other DNA sequences with the same CDR3. The genes are TRBV27 and TRBJ1-2; a weak D match, TRBD1 (5 bases). The CDR3 has 13 amino acids. Per the germline V gene, CDR1 is MNHEY and CDR2 is SMNVEV (reference sequence). V gave up 3 bases and J gave up 5 bases, with 10 bases separating them. CDR3 sequence (DNA): TGTGCCAGCAGTTTGAGGGGCGCGTATGGCTACACCTTC. This codes for CASSLRGAYGYTF.

The rearrangement uses TRBV7-9 and TRBJ2-5; 10 bases match TRBD1. In germline, CDR1 is SEHNR, CDR2 FQNEAQ (reference sequence). The CDR3 length is 18 residues. Trimming at V came to 1 base and at J to 2 bases, leaving 10 bases not matched to a gene. This CDR3 reads CASSLVPWGTGAQETQYF. CDR3 sequence (DNA): TGTGCCAGCAGCTTAGTCCCGTGGGGGACAGGGGCGCAAGAGACCCAGTACTTC.

This chain joins TRBV27 and TRBJ2-5, with unresolved D. There are 10 residues in the CDR3. Trimming took 2 bases from V and 5 from J, leaving 0 bases between them. Germline-derived CDR1 and CDR2 are MNHEY and SMNVEV (reference sequence). CDR3: CASSLETQYF. CDR3 DNA sequence: TGTGCCAGCAGTTTAGAGACCCAGTACTTC.

DNA of the CDR3: TGTGCCAGCAGTCCGAGACAGGGTCCGGGGGAGACCCAGTACTTC. Translating gives CASSPRQGPGETQYF. The rearrangement uses TRBV6-6 and TRBJ2-5; 7 nucleotides match TRBD1. The V gene end was trimmed by 5 bases and the J gene end by 5 bases; junction bases not matched to a gene: 11. The germline V gene has CDR1 MNHNY and CDR2 SVGAGI (reference sequence). This CDR3 region has 15 residues.

V gene TRBV27 combines with J gene TRBJ1-1, with 11 bases that match TRBD1. The germline gives CDR1 MNHEY, CDR2 SMNVEV (reference sequence). The CDR3 is made up of 13 amino acids. The V gene end was trimmed by 8 bases and the J gene end by 10 bases; junction bases not matched to a gene: 9. For the CDR3, the DNA is TGTGCCAGCCGGGGGACAGGGGGGTTCGGAGCTTTCTTT. This sequence encodes CASRGTGGFGAFF.